This T cell receptor (beta chain) was recovered during a study of Ad26.COV2.S vaccination and SARS-CoV-2 variants. This CDR3 has 14 residues. V lost 7 bases to trimming and J lost 6 bases, with 15 bases between them. The germline CDR1 and CDR2 sequences are MNHEY and SMNVEV (reference sequence). Generated by immunoSEQ multiplex PCR, the TCRdb table keeps only in-frame clones and is missing some. The sample contains around 270,000 clones, around 88% of which appear only once. Indicated treatment: 15 to 20 received Ad26.COV2.S at low or high dose, single or two shots; roughly 5 received placebo; per-sample allocation not given. Collection of the samples took place on day 63 after the first injection of vaccine or placebo. Within Boston, the person who donated was an adult of 18-55 years.

Source: peripheral blood, taken in a trial of Ad26.COV2.S vaccine versus placebo. V usage is TRBV27 and J usage is TRBJ2-2, with D tentatively TRBD1 (5 bases). This receptor was taken from a person aged 18-65 years who received the Ad26.COV2.S COVID-19 vaccine or a placebo. CDR3 amino acids: CASNRLPLAGELFF. Written as DNA, the CDR3 is TGTGCCAGCAACAGGTTACCCCTCGCCGGGGAGCTGTTTTTT.